A selection of T cell receptor beta chains follows, all from one sample in a study of identical twins. TCRdb called the 5' RACE reads again in MiXCR, with one record for every CDR3 protein. The sample carries hundreds of thousands of distinct CDR3 sequences, about 9.4% recorded once. These data were likewise used in another study, on yellow fever vaccine responses in identical twins.

Sequencing was done on a sample of PBMCs. Receptors originate from a woman between 18 and 30 years old in good health. Each CDR3 is given with its conserved first and last residue. The D gene is left open where the match is weak. Size is omitted from some rows. Given values are once, few, many or a class for expanded clones.

J gene,D gene,clone size,CDR3 length,V gene,CDR3 protein,CDR3 DNA
TRBJ2-7,TRBD2,few,15,TRBV6-5,CASSSTSGKAYEQYF,TGTGCCAGCAGTTCGACTAGCGGGAAAGCCTACGAGCAGTACTTC
TRBJ1-1,NA,NA,15,TRBV9,CASSFTGNRNTEAFF,TGTGCCAGCAGCTTCACAGGGAATAGGAACACTGAAGCTTTCTTT
TRBJ1-3,NA,many,15,TRBV5-1,CASSLEGRGGNTIYF,TGCGCCAGCAGCTTGGAGGGCAGGGGAGGAAACACCATATATTTT
TRBJ2-7,TRBD2,few,16,TRBV20-1,CSAREWILAGEDEQYF,TGCAGTGCTAGGGAATGGATACTAGCGGGAGAGGACGAGCAGTACTTC
TRBJ2-6,NA,NA,17,TRBV4-3,CASSQDGSGSGANVLTF,TGCGCCAGCAGCCAAGACGGATCAGGGTCTGGGGCCAACGTCCTGACTTTC
TRBJ2-7,NA,NA,15,TRBV4-1,CASSQDDSPPGEQYF,TGCGCCAGCAGCCAAGATGACAGCCCTCCGGGTGAGCAGTACTTC
TRBJ2-3,TRBD1,NA,13,TRBV10-3,CAISGDRADTQYF,TGTGCCATCAGTGGGGACAGGGCAGATACGCAGTATTTT
TRBJ2-1,NA,NA,16,TRBV11-3,CASSQGGIYSYNEQFF,TGTGCCAGCTCCCAGGGCGGGATTTACTCCTACAATGAGCAGTTCTTC
TRBJ2-7,TRBD1,NA,14,TRBV2,CAIQGAGTGYEQYF,TGTGCCATCCAGGGGGCTGGGACGGGATACGAGCAGTACTTC
TRBJ2-3,TRBD2,few,17,TRBV6-5,CASSYVRAGGYTDTQYF,TGTGCCAGCAGTTACGTCAGGGCGGGAGGATATACAGATACGCAGTATTTT